This entry lists 20 T cell receptor beta chains sequenced from one sample in a study of CD8 T cells in ankylosing spondylitis. TCRdb used MiXCR to reprocess the 5' RACE reads, holding one entry per CDR3 protein. Here the sample spans a few hundred thousand distinct CDR3 sequences, about 11% being singletons. The sequenced sample was blood, either unsorted or a sorted T cell fraction (not recorded which). All receptors come from a male donor with ankylosing spondylitis or in good health (not recorded which).

This clonotype showed up many times. V gene TRBV20-1 combines with J gene TRBJ2-1, with 8 bases that match TRBD2. V was clipped by 6 bases and J by 7 bases; unmatched bases: 11. This CDR3 is built from 14 residues. Germline assignment: CDR1 DFQATT and CDR2 SNEGSKA (reference sequence). CDR3 nucleotides: TGCAGTGCAAGAACTCCCGGGACTAGTAATGAGCAGTTCTTC. It specifies CSARTPGTSNEQFF.

The sample holds many counts of this clonotype. V and J are TRBV5-1 and TRBJ2-1, with TRBD2 identical over 9 bases. The CDR3 has 16 residues. CDR1 and CDR2 from the germline V gene are SGHRS and YFSETQ. J gave up 5 bases and V 0 bases, and 6 bases lay outside the gene matches. The CDR3 sequence is CASSLARAGGNNEQFF. CDR3 nucleotides: TGCGCCAGCAGCTTGGCCAGAGCGGGGGGAAACAATGAGCAGTTCTTC.

Many counts were recorded for this clonotype. The chain couples TRBV12-3 or TRBV12-4 to TRBJ1-1, with a weak D call TRBD1 (5 bases). With 5 bases removed from V and 4 bases from J, the gap between germline ends came to 14 bases. This CDR3 is built from 14 residues. CDR3 in amino acids: CASSGTSRGTEAFF. The CDR3 region has the DNA TGTGCCAGCAGTGGGACCTCCCGCGGCACTGAAGCTTTCTTT.

This clonotype has just a few counts. The V and J genes are TRBV15 and TRBJ1-2; D is perhaps TRBD1 (6 bases). The V gene's germline CDR1 is LNHNV and CDR2 YYDKDF (reference sequence). The CDR3 contains 15 residues. V was clipped by 5 bases and J by 3 bases, with 16 bases between them. The CDR3 is CATSPVGGADYGYTF. CDR3 nucleotide sequence: TGTGCCACCAGCCCCGTGGGGGGCGCGGACTATGGCTACACCTTC.

The sample holds a few counts of this clonotype. V usage is TRBV3-1 and J usage is TRBJ2-1; a weak D match, TRBD2 (6 bases). Germline CDR1 reads LGHDT; CDR2 reads YNNKEL (reference sequence). The CDR3 loop spans 14 amino acids. Trimming removed 2 bases at V and 2 bases at J, with 7 bases between. CDR3 nucleotide sequence: TGTGCCAGCAGCCAACCGGGGGCCTACAATGAGCAGTTCTTC. It specifies CASSQPGAYNEQFF.

This clonotype occurred many times. The chain combines TRBV12-3 or TRBV12-4 with TRBJ2-5, with D perhaps matching TRBD1 (6 bases). The CDR3 length is 13 residues. Trimming cost V 5 bases and J 4 bases, with 11 bases left between them. Here the CDR3 reads CASSPTGTETQYF. The CDR3 nucleotides are TGTGCCAGCAGTCCCACAGGGACAGAGACCCAGTACTTC.

This clonotype has a count of ten or more. The chain links TRBV12-3 or TRBV12-4 to TRBJ2-5, with TRBD1 as a possible D gene (6 bases). Trimming shortened V by 6 bases and J by 0 bases, and 14 bases separated the two germline ends. The CDR3 sequence is 15 residues long. The CDR3 reads CASRGKQGHQETQYF. CDR3 bases: TGTGCCAGCAGGGGCAAACAGGGTCACCAAGAGACCCAGTACTTC.

This clonotype was observed a few times. The rearrangement joins TRBV6-5 to TRBJ2-7, with D possibly matching TRBD1 (5 bases). The V and J ends lost 0 bases and 2 bases respectively, with 11 bases between them. Germline CDR1 MNHEY, CDR2 SVGAGI. The CDR3 runs to 15 residues. Here the CDR3 reads CASSYSTGATYEQYF. In nucleotides, the CDR3 is TGTGCCAGCAGTTACTCAACAGGAGCTACCTACGAGCAGTACTTC.

Ten or more counts support this clonotype. The gene calls are TRBV6-5 and TRBJ2-7; no clear D. The CDR3 is made up of 12 amino acids. Trimming took 6 bases from V and 5 from J, leaving 11 bases between them. Germline V gene data show CDR1 as MNHEY and CDR2 as SVGAGI. CDR3 sequence: CASSPSRDEQYF. CDR3 DNA: TGTGCCAGCAGCCCTTCTAGGGACGAGCAGTACTTC.

This clonotype was picked up many times. The chain is built from TRBV6-1 and TRBJ1-5, with D possibly being TRBD1 (6 bases). Germline CDR1 MNHNS, CDR2 SASEGT. V dropped 6 bases and J dropped 4 bases, with 16 bases sitting between them. CDR3 length equals 15 residues. The chain's CDR3 is CASSRTTGSNQPQHF. The CDR3 nucleotides are TGTGCCAGCAGCCGGACCACAGGGAGTAATCAGCCCCAGCATTTT.

This clonotype has at least ten counts. This chain joins TRBV3-1 and TRBJ2-5; D not resolved. The V gene lost 4 bases and the J gene lost 5 bases, with 14 bases spanning the gap. The germline CDR1 and CDR2 sequences are LGHDT and YNNKEL (reference sequence). The CDR3 totals 14 residues. CDR3 sequence: CASSPPGIWETQYF. The CDR3 region has the DNA TGTGCCAGCAGCCCCCCCGGTATTTGGGAGACCCAGTACTTC.

This clonotype was detected ten times or more. This chain links TRBV25-1 with TRBJ2-7, with D perhaps matching TRBD1 (6 bases). Germline CDR1 and CDR2: MGHDK and SYGVNS. The CDR3 spans 13 residues. Deletions cut 4 bases from V and 8 bases from J, with 15 bases between. The CDR3 protein is CASSAREGGKQYF. The CDR3 DNA sequence: TGTGCCAGCAGTGCGAGGGAAGGGGGAAAGCAGTACTTC.

This clonotype was found a few times. The chain joins TRBV6-4 to TRBJ2-1; a weak D match, TRBD1 (5 bases). V was trimmed by 5 bases and J by 6 bases, leaving 11 bases between them. The CDR3 covers 13 residues. Germline values: CDR1 MRHNA, CDR2 SNTAGT. In DNA form, the CDR3 reads TGTGCCAGCAGTCAGGGTCTGTTCAATGAGCAGTTCTTC. Protein product: CASSQGLFNEQFF.

This chain links TRBV4-2 with TRBJ2-5, with D possibly being TRBD2 (6 bases). Germline V gives CDR1 LGHNA, CDR2 YNFKEQ. The CDR3 spans 15 residues. The V end lost 4 bases, the J end lost 5 bases, and 17 bases lay between the germline ends. CDR3 DNA sequence: TGTGCCAGCAGCCGGGACCGGGACTCGAAGGAGACCCAGTACTTC. It codes for CASSRDRDSKETQYF.

In its sample, this clonotype was seen many times. The rearrangement uses TRBV6-1 and TRBJ1-1; D is undetermined. The CDR3 is 15 residues long. Trimming cost V 6 bases and J 0 bases, with 14 bases left between them. The germline V gene encodes CDR1 MNHNS and CDR2 SASEGT. The CDR3 is CASRPPGGLNTEAFF. CDR3 sequence (DNA): TGTGCCAGCAGGCCACCTGGAGGATTGAACACTGAAGCTTTCTTT.

This clonotype was seen a few times. The V and J genes are TRBV6-1 and TRBJ1-6; 7 positions match TRBD1. The V and J ends lost 3 bases and 8 bases, in that order; junction bases with no gene match: 7. The V gene's germline CDR1 is MNHNS and CDR2 SASEGT. The CDR3 length is 15 residues. The CDR3 nucleotides are TGTGCCAGCAGTGAGGCACAGGGGTCCCATTCACCCCTCCACTTT. Translation: CASSEAQGSHSPLHF.

This clonotype showed up just a few times. The V and J genes are TRBV7-9 and TRBJ1-1, with TRBD1 identical over 10 bases. The V gene's germline CDR1 is SEHNR and CDR2 FQNEAQ (reference sequence). The J segment lost 11 bases and the V segment lost 5 bases, leaving 11 bases of the junction unmatched. The CDR3 contains 14 residues. The DNA of the CDR3 is TGTGCCAGCAGCGTAGACAGGACAGGGGGAAGGGCTTTCTTT. It specifies CASSVDRTGGRAFF. The variable domain in full, with the rest retrieved from reference TRBV7-9 and TRBJ1-1, is DTGVSQNPRHKITKRGQNVTFRCDPISEHNRLYWYRQTLGQGPEFLTYFQNEAQLEKSRLLSDRFSAERPKGSFSTLEIQRTEQGDSAMYLCASSVDRTGGRAFFGQGTRLTVV.

The V and J genes are TRBV7-2 and TRBJ2-4; TRBD1 matches 7 bases. J was trimmed by 5 bases and V by 1 base; bases with no gene match: 2. The CDR3 covers 14 residues. Germline V gives CDR1 SGHTA, CDR2 FQGNSA. CDR3 in amino acids: CASSLGTGENIQYF. In DNA, the CDR3 is TGTGCCAGCAGCTTAGGGACAGGAGAAAACATTCAGTACTTC.

This clonotype came up many times. V gene TRBV7-2 combines with J gene TRBJ2-1; no reliable D call. CDR3 length: 16 amino acids. V shed 5 bases and J shed 9 bases, with 23 bases lying between them. In germline, CDR1 is SGHTA, CDR2 FQGNSA. This CDR3 reads CASSQALGPNLSEQFF. CDR3 nucleotides: TGTGCCAGCAGCCAGGCTCTAGGGCCTAATCTGAGTGAGCAGTTCTTC.

This clonotype was seen repeatedly, ten times or more. The rearrangement links TRBV6-1 to TRBJ1-5, with D perhaps matching TRBD1 (6 bases). CDR3 length: 16 residues. The V and J ends lost 4 bases and 3 bases respectively, with 16 bases between them. Germline CDR1 reads MNHNS; CDR2 reads SASEGT. CDR3 loop: CASSAGGTTNNQPQHF. The CDR3 DNA reads TGTGCCAGCAGTGCGGGTGGGACAACTAACAATCAGCCCCAGCATTTT.